Listed here is a single T cell receptor (beta chain). This clone has a handful of counts. Its antigen is not yet known. Per-nucleotide qualities are absent, and no much larger clonotype sits a single base away. Via the germline V gene, CDR1 is LGHNA and CDR2 YSLEER. The germline ends are 13 bases apart after V is trimmed by 0 bases and J by 1 base. The CDR3 has 16 amino acids, counting the end cysteine and phenylalanine. Here the CDR3 DNA is all that survives: 48 bases in frame from base 1. The sample originates from a study of beta chain features in type 1 diabetes (dated by TCRdb to the late 2010s). Study-wide context: Patients and healthy donors did not differ in mean age, gender distribution, total cell number or subset yield. A total of 100 million to 110 million sorted cells were examined across all samples, and a strong correlation was observed between cell number per subset and RNA yield. In the study, TCRB repertoires of sorted circulating CD4+ T cell subsets from recently diagnosed type 1 diabetes patients were compared with those of matched healthy donors. Regulatory and stem cell-like memory subsets were isolated from only 8 patients and roughly 8 healthy donors, whereas naive and central memory subsets came from all 30 or so donors. The investigation overall reported the following: In all four CD4+ subsets, TCRB CDR3 length was moderately but significantly shorter in type 1 diabetes patients. Naive, central memory and regulatory TCRB repertoires appeared to be more alike among patients than among healthy donors. Fewer insertions and more nucleotide deletions at VDJ recombination sites were observed in patients with type 1 diabetes, implying thymic rearrangement abnormalities. Shorter templates might have been favored by PCR, but patient and control samples were amplified and corrected together, so both groups would have been affected equally by any skew. Sequencing cDNA rather than genomic DNA could over-represent highly expressing activated cells, although activation and CD3 levels did not differ between groups. HLA sub-analyses involved small numbers of individuals, so any influence of HLA type on TCRB rearrangement remained unresolved.

From each donor, a single peripheral blood sample of roughly 0.11 L on average was drawn into heparinised tubes. A BD FACSAria II was used to sort naive, central memory, regulatory and stem cell-like memory CD4+ T cells with a panel that included CD45RO, CCR7, CD25, CD127, CD95 and CD27. All sorted populations exceeded 95% purity. PBMCs were separated immediately by Lymphoprep density gradient centrifugation and were stained directly, without being cultured. To minimize batch effects, samples were stained and sorted in pairs, one healthy donor with one patient per experiment. The entire isolated RNA was reverse transcribed using the High Capacity cDNA Reverse Transcription Kit, and thus expressed TCRB transcripts were sequenced. Deep immunoSEQ sequencing was applied to naive, central memory and regulatory T cell samples, giving an average of about 3.7 million total reads per sample. After sorted cells were lysed in RLT buffer, RNA was extracted with DNase-treated RNeasy Micro or Mini kits, with the choice depending on cell number. To prevent cross-contamination, every cell subset was processed on its own, while patient and healthy donor samples were processed together. The immunoSEQ multiplex PCR was used to amplify TCRB sequences from cDNA, generating 87-bp fragments that spanned the CDR3 region. Sequencing of the amplicons was done on the Illumina HiSeq platform. In the authors' own workflow: Synthetic template baselines were used to correct PCR bias computationally, reads within Hamming distance 2 were collapsed together, and singletons that could not be merged were discarded. Reads were aligned against IMGT to assign V, D and J genes, CDR3 length and insertions or deletions at six rearrangement sites. Within each subset, clonotype counts were normalized to sorted cell number, and only after that were true diversity and Gini coefficients computed with the tcR R package. The overlap coefficient, calculated on TCRB nucleotide sequences, was used to measure repertoire sharing. Out-of-frame TCRB sequences from naive cells were analyzed to stand in for the pre-selection repertoire. Sourced from immuneACCESS, this table was stored by TCRdb with only in-frame sequences that have V and J called. A share of the clones is absent; for the studies checked, an unresolved V gene accounts for under half, and the remainder has no known explanation. V and J calls and clone size are as listed in that table; D and trimming were resolved from the DNA. For this sample there are hundreds of thousands of clones; approximately 30% appear just once. Almost 0.065% of the sample goes to the ten largest clones.

The chain links TRBV4-3 with TRBJ2-7; 5 matching bases give a weak D call of TRBD2. This sequence was found in a man younger than 35 in good health. The sequenced sample was naive CD4+ T cells from blood. The intended sense of this specimen's cell subset or site label: true naive CD4+ T cells. The nucleotide sequence reads TGCGCCAGCAGCCAAGATACCGAGCGGATTTCCTACGAGCAGTACTTC. The encoded protein is CASSQDTERISYEQYF.